This is a list of T cell receptor beta chains from one sample in a study of identical twins. TCRdb used MiXCR to reprocess the 5' RACE reads, holding one entry per CDR3 protein. This sample carries roughly 1.6 million distinct CDR3 sequences, about 32% of them seen once, and the ten largest clones take over 0.25%. The sample was cord blood. These receptors all stem from a newborn girl in good health. The conserved cysteine and the conserved F or W are not part of the CDR3 here.

J: TRBJ1-2; V: TRBV29-1; CDR3: SVETKLDGGANYGYT
J: TRBJ2-1; V: TRBV12-5; CDR3: ASGFQRALNYNEQF
J: TRBJ2-1; V: TRBV4-1; CDR3: SSSQGGGRGPF
J: TRBJ1-2; V: TRBV4-2; CDR3: ASSQPSGPTDNYGYT
J: TRBJ1-2; V: TRBV6-2/TRBV6-3; CDR3: ASSSGLLYGYT
J: TRBJ2-7; V: TRBV29-1; CDR3: SVGGAFTYEQY
J: TRBJ2-3; V: TRBV12-3/TRBV12-4; CDR3: ASSRRQNQDTQY
J: TRBJ1-4; V: TRBV20-1; CDR3: SASPLATNEKLF
J: TRBJ1-4; V: TRBV4-2; CDR3: ASSQEPGQGNPNEKLF
J: TRBJ2-7; V: TRBV13; CDR3: ASSLGGSVNEQY
J: TRBJ1-1; V: TRBV13; CDR3: ASSPNLNTEAF
J: TRBJ2-4; V: TRBV3-1; CDR3: ASSQGTGGNIQY
J: TRBJ2-3; V: TRBV20-1; CDR3: SARRWLAEPTDTQY
J: TRBJ2-7; V: TRBV3-1; CDR3: ASSLPGSGLGEQY
J: TRBJ2-7; V: TRBV9; CDR3: ASSVASGQRDPRTYNEQY
J: TRBJ2-5; V: TRBV27; CDR3: ASSLQYGRDEQY
J: TRBJ2-7; V: TRBV6-1; CDR3: AISGGYYEQY
J: TRBJ2-3; V: TRBV7-2; CDR3: ASSSRYTAPRSDTQY
J: TRBJ2-5; V: TRBV14; CDR3: ASSQDPSGIVTQY
J: TRBJ2-1; V: TRBV20-1; CDR3: SARGEDRRRQF
J: TRBJ2-3; V: TRBV20-1; CDR3: RLSSGGTDTQY
J: TRBJ2-1; V: TRBV5-1; CDR3: ASSLTSGSWGNEQF
J: TRBJ2-1; V: TRBV20-1; CDR3: SASKNAARSYNEQF
J: TRBJ2-1; V: TRBV5-1; CDR3: ASSLLAGGIDEQF
J: TRBJ2-3; V: TRBV5-4; CDR3: ASSVDSLDTQY
J: TRBJ1-6; V: TRBV27; CDR3: ASGSPGHGNSPLH
J: TRBJ2-1; V: TRBV10-3; CDR3: AIRGEGGYNEQF
J: TRBJ2-1; V: TRBV5-1; CDR3: ASSLVGGETQF
J: TRBJ2-3; V: TRBV6-2/TRBV6-3; CDR3: ASSYSGGLPDTQY
J: TRBJ1-5; V: TRBV15; CDR3: ATSLEARGGQPQH
J: TRBJ1-4; V: TRBV14; CDR3: ASSQEGQGLTNEKLF
J: TRBJ1-1; V: TRBV29-1; CDR3: SVEGVRGTNTEAF
J: TRBJ1-2; V: TRBV15; CDR3: ATSRGATPYRSYGYT
J: TRBJ2-7; V: TRBV19; CDR3: ASTDGGPVYEQY
J: TRBJ1-2; V: TRBV28; CDR3: ASSLFRANYGYT
J: TRBJ2-1; V: TRBV20-1; CDR3: RISRGGLNEQF
J: TRBJ2-5; V: TRBV3-1; CDR3: ASSHLTGGEEETQY
J: TRBJ2-7; V: TRBV27; CDR3: ASSSGTSGRNEQY
J: TRBJ2-6; V: TRBV28; CDR3: ASSLIGANALT
J: TRBJ1-6; V: TRBV12-3/TRBV12-4; CDR3: ASSLEIGSSPLH
J: TRBJ1-2; V: TRBV10-2; CDR3: ASRAGQNYGYT
J: TRBJ2-1; V: TRBV9; CDR3: ARGTGQF
J: TRBJ2-7; V: TRBV28; CDR3: ASSLGTLAGYEQY
J: TRBJ1-5; V: TRBV7-2; CDR3: ASSQTGRRQPQH
J: TRBJ2-5; V: TRBV24-1; CDR3: ATSEPTGTLGNEQY
J: TRBJ2-5; V: TRBV27; CDR3: ASSLGRVYNEQY